Listed below are T cell receptor beta chains from one sample, sequenced in a study of PD-L1 blockade in urothelial cancer. Sequencing was performed with immunoSEQ multiplex PCR; in TCRdb, only in-frame clones are kept and a portion is missing. The sample includes around 120,000 clones, about 89% of them seen just once. The specimen was PBMCs, collected around atezolizumab (anti-PD-L1) treatment. The receptors were gathered from a man in his sixties with urothelial cancer. Both conserved end residues are part of each CDR3. D genes are given only for firm matches. Size is stated for part of the rows, as once, few or many counts, or as a class when the clone is expanded.

abundance,j_gene,d_gene,v_gene,len,CDR3nt,CDR3aa
NA,TRBJ2-5,TRBD1,TRBV18,12,TGTGCCAGCTCGGGGACAGAAGAGACCCAGTACTTC,CASSGTEETQYF
few,TRBJ2-2,NA,TRBV7-9,19,TGTGCCAGCAGCTTAGAGGTGCCCTGGCACAGCATAAACACCGGGGAGCTGTTTTTT,CASSLEVPWHSINTGELFF
NA,TRBJ2-1,NA,TRBV5-5,11,TGTGCCAGCAGTTACAGGGATGAGCAGTTCTTC,CASSYRDEQFF
NA,TRBJ2-1,TRBD2,TRBV19,15,TGTGCCAGTAGTACCCGACCCTTGACTAGCGGCGAGCAGTTCTTC,CASSTRPLTSGEQFF
NA,TRBJ1-4,NA,TRBV9,13,TGTGCCAGTGCCGGGACTCTTAATGAAAAACTGTTTTTT,CASAGTLNEKLFF
once,TRBJ2-5,NA,TRBV7-8,15,TGTGCCAGCAGCACCGGGATCACCCCCCAAGAGACCCAGTACTTC,CASSTGITPQETQYF
NA,TRBJ2-3,TRBD2,TRBV10-3,14,TGTGCCATCAGGGCTAGCGGGAGGGACGATACGCAGTATTTT,CAIRASGRDDTQYF
NA,TRBJ2-1,NA,TRBV7-2,12,TGTGCCAGCAGCTCCGTTATCAATGAGCAGTTCTTC,CASSSVINEQFF
NA,TRBJ2-7,NA,TRBV4-3,15,TGCGCCAGCAGCCACGACCCCAGGGCCTCCTACGAGCAGTACTTC,CASSHDPRASYEQYF
NA,TRBJ1-4,NA,TRBV27,15,TGTGCCAGCAGCCCAGCCCGCGGGGGCAATGAAAAACTGTTTTTT,CASSPARGGNEKLFF
NA,TRBJ2-7,TRBD2,TRBV4-2,16,TGTGCCAGCAGCCAAGAAGGCGGGGGTCATTCCTACGAGCAGTACTTC,CASSQEGGGHSYEQYF
NA,TRBJ1-5,NA,TRBV19,17,TGTGCCAGTAGTAGCCCCTTAGGCAGGGCTAGCAATCAGCCCCAGCATTTT,CASSSPLGRASNQPQHF
NA,TRBJ1-1,NA,TRBV5-4,17,TGTGCCAGCAGCTTGCTGGCAGGGATGGGTATGAACACTGAAGCTTTCTTT,CASSLLAGMGMNTEAFF
NA,TRBJ2-1,NA,TRBV27,13,TGTGCCAGCAGTTTAAGCCGTAACAATGAGCAGTTCTTC,CASSLSRNNEQFF
NA,TRBJ2-7,TRBD1,TRBV19,15,TGTGCCAGTAGTATCGGGACAGCTAACTCCTACGAGCAGTACTTC,CASSIGTANSYEQYF
NA,TRBJ2-5,TRBD2,TRBV14,16,TGTGCCAGCAGCCAAGGAGGACTAGGGCTGGGTGAGACCCAGTACTTC,CASSQGGLGLGETQYF
once,TRBJ1-1,TRBD1,TRBV6-1,15,TGTGCCGCCGTGGACAGGGGTGAAGTGAACACTGAAGCTTTCTTT,CAAVDRGEVNTEAFF
NA,TRBJ2-3,NA,TRBV7-3,12,TGTGCCAGCAGCTTGGGCAGGGATACGCAGTATTTT,CASSLGRDTQYF
NA,TRBJ2-7,NA,TRBV5-1,13,TGCGCCAGCAGCTTGGAGCGCTCCTACGAGCAGTACTTC,CASSLERSYEQYF
NA,TRBJ2-1,TRBD1,TRBV6-1,15,TGTGCCAGCATTAATAGACAGGGGCGATACAATGAGCAGTTCTTC,CASINRQGRYNEQFF
NA,TRBJ1-5,NA,TRBV19,13,TGTGCCAGTAGTTCCCAGTCGGGACAGCCCCAGCATTTT,CASSSQSGQPQHF
NA,TRBJ2-4,NA,TRBV29-1,12,TGCAGCGTTGAATCCGGTCGGGGCATTCAGTACTTC,CSVESGRGIQYF
NA,TRBJ2-3,TRBD2,TRBV5-1,16,TGCGCCAGCAGCCCGCCTAGACTAGCGGACACAGATACGCAGTATTTT,CASSPPRLADTDTQYF
NA,TRBJ2-3,NA,TRBV20-1,11,TGCAGTGCTAGCTCCACAGATACGCAGTATTTT,CSASSTDTQYF
NA,TRBJ2-7,NA,TRBV5-4,17,TGTGCCAGCAGCTTGGGGTCTGCAGGAGGGTTCGAATACGAGCAGTACTTC,CASSLGSAGGFEYEQYF
NA,TRBJ2-3,TRBD1,TRBV9,15,TGTGCCAGCAGCATGGGACAGGGGGCCACAGATACGCAGTATTTT,CASSMGQGATDTQYF
NA,TRBJ2-3,NA,TRBV28,16,TGTGCCAGCAGTTCGTATGGTAGCTCTTACACAGATACGCAGTATTTT,CASSSYGSSYTDTQYF
NA,TRBJ2-1,TRBD2,TRBV5-5,17,TGTGCCAGCAGCTTTTGGACTAGCGGGGGCTCCTACAATGAGCAGTTCTTC,CASSFWTSGGSYNEQFF
NA,TRBJ2-3,NA,TRBV6-1,14,TGTGCCAGCGGAGGGGGCTTAGGGACAGATACGCAGTATTTT,CASGGGLGTDTQYF
once,TRBJ2-1,TRBD2,TRBV4-3,14,TGCGCCAGCAGCCAAGTCGGGGGGGCCGGTGAGCAGTTCTTC,CASSQVGGAGEQFF
NA,TRBJ1-1,TRBD1,TRBV7-6,15,TGTGCCAGCAGCCCAGGACAGGGGATGAACACTGAAGCTTTCTTT,CASSPGQGMNTEAFF
NA,TRBJ2-1,TRBD1,TRBV28,17,TGTGCCAGCAGTTTCGGGGTCAACAGGGGGACGCGCAATGAGCAGTTCTTC,CASSFGVNRGTRNEQFF
NA,TRBJ1-5,TRBD1,TRBV28,15,TGTGCCAGCACTATCCAGGGGGCTCCGGATCAGCCCCAGCATTTT,CASTIQGAPDQPQHF
few,TRBJ2-5,NA,TRBV28,14,TGTGCCAGCAGTCCCACAAGGGGCAGGGAGACCCAGTACTTC,CASSPTRGRETQYF
NA,TRBJ1-3,TRBD1,TRBV2,15,TGTGCCAGCAGAGCTTTCACAGGGGCTGGAAACACCATATATTTT,CASRAFTGAGNTIYF
NA,TRBJ1-5,NA,TRBV18,14,TGTGCCAGCTCACCACCCACCCGGGATCAGCCCCAGCATTTT,CASSPPTRDQPQHF
NA,TRBJ1-4,NA,TRBV5-1,14,TGCGCCAGCAGCTTGCCAGCTAGTAATGAAAAACTGTTTTTT,CASSLPASNEKLFF
NA,TRBJ2-1,NA,TRBV18,16,TGTGCCAGCTCACCACCCCAGCGGAGCTCCTACAATGAGCAGTTCTTC,CASSPPQRSSYNEQFF
NA,TRBJ1-3,TRBD1,TRBV13,18,TGTGCCAGCAGCCTACGAATTCCATTAGACAGGGTGGAAAACACCATATATTTT,CASSLRIPLDRVENTIYF
NA,TRBJ1-1,NA,TRBV29-1,14,TGCAGCGTTGAAACAGTTACTCTGGACACTGAAGCTTTCTTT,CSVETVTLDTEAFF
NA,TRBJ2-5,TRBD2,TRBV9,17,TGTGCCAGCAGCGTAGAAATTGGGCTAGCGGGAAGAGAGACCCAGTACTTC,CASSVEIGLAGRETQYF
NA,TRBJ1-3,NA,TRBV28,12,TGTGCCAGCAGTTTGCGTGGAAACACCATATATTTT,CASSLRGNTIYF
NA,TRBJ1-1,TRBD1,TRBV29-1,13,TGCAGCGTTGATGGACAGGGGGCTGCTGAAGCTTTCTTT,CSVDGQGAAEAFF
NA,TRBJ1-3,NA,TRBV5-1,15,TGCGCCAGCAGCTTGCAGGGGAGCTCTGGAAACACCATATATTTT,CASSLQGSSGNTIYF
NA,TRBJ2-2,NA,TRBV27,13,TGTGCCAGCAGTCTTTGGGGGCCCGGGGAGCTGTTTTTT,CASSLWGPGELFF
NA,TRBJ1-2,TRBD1,TRBV6-1,14,TGTGCCAGCGCCGACGGGGACAGCTACTATGGCTACACCTTC,CASADGDSYYGYTF
NA,TRBJ2-1,TRBD1,TRBV4-3,13,TGCGCCAGCAGCCAAGCAGGGGGATCAGAACAGTTCTTC,CASSQAGGSEQFF